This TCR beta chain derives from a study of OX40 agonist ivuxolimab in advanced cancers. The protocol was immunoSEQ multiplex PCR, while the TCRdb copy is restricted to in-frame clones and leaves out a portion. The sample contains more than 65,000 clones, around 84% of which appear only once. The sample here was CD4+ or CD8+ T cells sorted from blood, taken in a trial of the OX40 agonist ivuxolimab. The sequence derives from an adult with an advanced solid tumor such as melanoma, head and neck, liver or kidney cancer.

The CDR3 loop is CASSFRQGYNEQFF. CDR3 coding DNA: TGTGCCAGCAGCTTCCGACAGGGGTACAATGAGCAGTTCTTC. This rearrangement joins TRBV5-4 to TRBJ2-1, with 8 positions matching TRBD1. Trimming took 2 bases from V and 4 from J; bases not matched to a gene: 2. Germline lookup yields CDR1 SGHNT and CDR2 YYREEE (reference sequence). This CDR3 region has 14 residues.